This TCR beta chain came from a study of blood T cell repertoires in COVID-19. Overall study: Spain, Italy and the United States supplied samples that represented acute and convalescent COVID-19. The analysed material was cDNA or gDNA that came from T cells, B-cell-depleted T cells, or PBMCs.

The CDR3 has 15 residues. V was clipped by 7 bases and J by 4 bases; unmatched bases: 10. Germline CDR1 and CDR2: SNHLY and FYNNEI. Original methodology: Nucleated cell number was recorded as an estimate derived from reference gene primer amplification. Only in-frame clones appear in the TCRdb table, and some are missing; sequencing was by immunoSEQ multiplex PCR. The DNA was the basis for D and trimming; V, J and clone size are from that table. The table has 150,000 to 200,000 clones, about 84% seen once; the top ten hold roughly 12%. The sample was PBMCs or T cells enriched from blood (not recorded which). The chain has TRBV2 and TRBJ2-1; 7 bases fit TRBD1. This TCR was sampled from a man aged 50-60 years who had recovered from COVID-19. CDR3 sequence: CASKKGTAPYNEQFF. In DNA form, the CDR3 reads TGTGCCAGCAAAAAAGGGACAGCCCCTTACAATGAGCAGTTCTTC.